This entry lists 27 T cell receptor beta chains sequenced from one sample in a study of B cell selection in AIRE deficiency. Measured with immunoSEQ multiplex PCR; TCRdb has only the in-frame clones, and not every one. The data contain roughly 18,000 clones, around 93% of them singletons. Sorted regulatory T cells were CD4-positive, CD25-high and CD127-low or negative. The specimen was CD4+CD25+ Tregs sorted from PBMCs. These receptors all stem from a human donor in good health.

V gene TRBV7-9 combines with J gene TRBJ2-1; D perhaps matches TRBD1 (6 bases). V was shortened by 5 bases and J by 12 bases, with 17 bases between the two germline ends. Germline V CDR1 and CDR2: SEHNR, FQNEAQ (reference sequence). The CDR3 has 13 residues. The CDR3 DNA sequence: TGTGCCAGCAGCCCCAGGGGCAGGGAAAGGCAGTTCTTC. Protein sequence: CASSPRGRERQFF.

This chain connects TRBV18 to TRBJ1-1; D may be TRBD1 (5 bases). The germline V gene encodes CDR1 KGHSH and CDR2 LQKENI. The CDR3 contains 13 residues. The V end was cut by 4 bases, the J end by 2 bases, with 8 bases between. The CDR3 is CASSLQVNTEAFF. The CDR3 nucleotides are TGTGCCAGCTCACTACAGGTAAACACTGAAGCTTTCTTT.

Remarks on this clone: One junction end does not reproduce the germline sequence, and a read error may be involved. This rearrangement joins TRBV29-1 to TRBJ2-1; D is ambiguous. The CDR3 runs to 13 residues. Germline CDR1 SQVTM, CDR2 ANQGSEA. CDR3: CSVEEPNSVLRIF. Written as DNA, the CDR3 is TGCAGCGTTGAAGAACCCAACAGCGTGCTTCGGATCTTC.

The chain uses TRBV10-2 and TRBJ1-1; no reliable D call. This CDR3 spans 15 amino acids. From germline, CDR1 is WSHSY and CDR2 SAAADI. V dropped 9 bases and J dropped 3 bases, with 20 bases sitting between them. DNA for the CDR3: TGCGCCAGTCAGTCCGGAACGGTGGGATACACTGAAGCTTTCTTT. This sequence encodes CASQSGTVGYTEAFF.

The chain employs TRBV19 and TRBJ1-2; TRBD1 might be the D (5 bases). The CDR3 is 16 amino acids. V gave up 5 bases and J gave up 2 bases, with 18 bases separating them. Germline V lookup: CDR1 LNHDA, CDR2 SQIVND (reference sequence). This chain's CDR3 is CASSPAPVNRNYGYTF. CDR3 bases: TGTGCCAGTAGTCCCGCGCCAGTGAACAGGAACTATGGCTACACCTTC.

This rearrangement joins TRBV6-1 to TRBJ2-6; possibly TRBD1 for D (5 bases). Germline V lookup: CDR1 MNHNS, CDR2 SASEGT. The CDR3 runs to 15 residues. The V gene lost 4 bases and the J gene lost 0 bases, with 7 bases spanning the gap. As DNA, the CDR3 is TGTGCCAGCAGTGCACAGGTCTCTGGGGCCAACGTCCTGACTTTC. This translates into CASSAQVSGANVLTF.

V is TRBV28 and J is TRBJ1-2; D call uncertain. The CDR3 has 14 amino acids. V lost 3 bases and J 8 bases, leaving 16 bases between the germline ends. The germline V gene encodes CDR1 MDHEN and CDR2 SYDVKM. The DNA of the CDR3 is TGTGCCAGCAGTTTGGCCCACACGGCCCAGGGCTACACCTTC. Its protein is CASSLAHTAQGYTF.

This clone has only one observation. The genes are TRBV4-2 and TRBJ2-5; 9 positions match TRBD2. V lost 1 base and J lost 5; bases outside the gene matches: 11. This CDR3 has 17 residues. The germline gives CDR1 LGHNA, CDR2 YNFKEQ. The CDR3 region has the DNA TGTGCCAGCAGCCAAGGGACGGCGGGAGGGCCTGGTGAGACCCAGTACTTC. Translation: CASSQGTAGGPGETQYF.

This clone was picked up one time. The rearrangement uses TRBV9 and TRBJ2-4; D gene uncertain. The germline CDR1 and CDR2 sequences are SGDLS and YYNGEE. This CDR3 region has 16 residues. The V and J ends lost 3 bases and 0 bases respectively, with 13 bases between them. The CDR3 DNA reads as TGTGCCAGCAGCGCCGCCCCTTCGCTAGCCAAAAACATTCAGTACTTC. Translation gives CASSAAPSLAKNIQYF.

The rearrangement links TRBV6-5 to TRBJ2-5; D not certain. The CDR3 spans 15 residues. The germline V gene encodes CDR1 MNHEY and CDR2 SVGAGI. Trimming shortened V by 5 bases and J by 2 bases, and 15 bases separated the two germline ends. CDR3 sequence: CASSPLGQPQETQYF. The CDR3 DNA is TGTGCCAGCAGTCCCTTAGGTCAACCGCAAGAGACCCAGTACTTC.

The rearrangement joins TRBV21-1 to TRBJ2-2; the table's TRBD2 call for D was not verified on the DNA. TRBV21-1 is assigned pseudogene status. The CDR3 has 14 amino acids. DNA of the CDR3: TGTGCCAGCAGCGCGACTAGCATACCCGGGGAGCTGTTTTTT. Translated, it gives CASSATSIPGELFF.

V and J are TRBV7-8 and TRBJ2-5; no clear D gene. Trimming pared 1 base from V and 4 bases from J, leaving 10 bases between. Germline CDR1 is SGHVS and CDR2 is FQNEAQ. CDR3 size: 14 residues. The CDR3 reads CASSLGSVRETQYF. CDR3 nucleotide sequence: TGTGCCAGCAGCTTAGGGTCTGTTCGAGAGACCCAGTACTTC.

This chain joins TRBV5-5 and TRBJ1-2, with D perhaps matching TRBD1 (6 bases). Trimming stripped 3 bases from V and 0 bases from J, with 12 bases between. The CDR3 runs 15 residues. Looked up from germline, CDR1 is SGHKS and CDR2 is YYEKEE (reference sequence). The CDR3 spells CASSSGGGTNYGYTF. The CDR3 nucleotides read TGTGCCAGCAGCTCTGGTGGGGGCACTAACTATGGCTACACCTTC.

The genes are TRBV9 and TRBJ2-5, with D maybe TRBD2 (6 bases). Germline values: CDR1 SGDLS, CDR2 YYNGEE. V was pared by 0 bases and J by 1 base, with 13 bases between. The CDR3 has 16 residues. The CDR3 DNA follows: TGTGCCAGCAGCGTAGGTTTAGCGGAGGGCCAAGAGACCCAGTACTTC. Protein: CASSVGLAEGQETQYF.

The genes are TRBV28 and TRBJ1-6, with 9 bases identical to TRBD1. The germline gives CDR1 MDHEN, CDR2 SYDVKM. The J segment lost 1 base and the V segment lost 1 base, leaving 5 bases of the junction unmatched. The CDR3 sequence is 18 residues long. The CDR3 loop reads CASSLLLGQGSYNSPLHF. In nucleotides, the CDR3 is TGTGCCAGCAGTTTATTGTTGGGACAGGGTTCCTATAATTCACCCCTCCACTTT.

The chain links TRBV9 to TRBJ2-7, with 8 bases aligning to TRBD1. CDR1 is SGDLS and CDR2 is YYNGEE in the germline V gene. This CDR3 has 16 amino acids. Trimming removed 3 bases from V and 3 bases from J; junction bases left unmatched: 11. This chain's CDR3 is CASSGSDRGNLYEQYF. Here the CDR3 DNA reads TGTGCCAGCAGCGGGTCCGACAGGGGAAATCTCTACGAGCAGTACTTC.

This chain connects TRBV28 to TRBJ2-7; no clear D gene. V dropped 10 bases and J dropped 1 base, with 11 bases sitting between them. The CDR3 spans 12 residues. Germline V gene data show CDR1 as MDHEN and CDR2 as SYDVKM. This CDR3 reads CATLVGSYEQYF. CDR3 sequence (DNA): TGTGCCACCCTCGTGGGTTCCTACGAGCAGTACTTC.

V and J are TRBV5-1 and TRBJ2-7; D is perhaps TRBD1 (5 bases). V was clipped by 0 bases and J by 7 bases, with 11 bases between them. Germline V CDR1 and CDR2: SGHRS, YFSETQ. This CDR3 has 13 amino acids. CDR3: CASSLVGVGEQYF. CDR3 DNA sequence: TGCGCCAGCAGCTTGGTAGGGGTGGGGGAGCAGTACTTC.

The chain links TRBV7-8 to TRBJ2-6; a weak D match, TRBD1 (5 bases). Germline V gene sequence: CDR1 SGHVS, CDR2 FQNEAQ. The CDR3 covers 17 residues. The V end lost 3 bases, the J end lost 0 bases, and 12 bases lay between the germline ends. The CDR3 spells CASSFPQGPSGANVLTF. As DNA, the CDR3 is TGTGCCAGCAGCTTTCCCCAGGGCCCCTCTGGGGCCAACGTCCTGACTTTC.

The J gene is TRBJ1-2, the V gene TRBV19, with D possibly TRBD1 on 5 matching bases. The CDR3 is 13 amino acids. Looked up from germline, CDR1 is LNHDA and CDR2 is SQIVND (reference sequence). The germline V and J ends were trimmed by 3 bases and 4 bases, with 9 bases remaining between them. The CDR3 here is CASSISQGYGYTF. The CDR3 DNA reads TGTGCCAGTAGTATCTCCCAGGGCTATGGCTACACCTTC.

This clone was detected once. This chain connects TRBV23-1 to TRBJ2-7, with TRBD1 matching over 10 bases. TRBV23-1 qualifies as an ORF whose function is uncertain. The junction had 8 bases not matched to a gene; V was cut back by 4 bases and J by 2 bases. This CDR3 spans 16 amino acids. CDR3 bases: TGCGCCAGCAGTCTCGCCGGGACAGGGGCCCCCTACGAGCAGTACTTC. This encodes CASSLAGTGAPYEQYF.

The chain links TRBV10-3 to TRBJ2-7; 7 nucleotides line up with TRBD1. CDR1 and CDR2 (germline): ENHRY, SYGVKD. Unmatched junction bases numbered 6, after V lost 4 bases and J lost 3 bases. The CDR3 extends over 14 amino acids. The CDR3 DNA sequence: TGTGCCATCAGTGGGTGGGACAGAAACTACGAGCAGTACTTC. Protein: CAISGWDRNYEQYF.

This sequence joins TRBV7-9 and TRBJ2-7, with unresolved D. CDR3 length: 14 amino acids. Trimming took off 3 bases at V and 0 bases at J, with 9 bases between the two ends. CDR1 and CDR2 (germline): SEHNR, FQNEAQ (reference sequence). CDR3 protein: CASSFTESSYEQYF. The CDR3 DNA follows: TGTGCCAGCAGCTTTACGGAAAGCTCCTACGAGCAGTACTTC. The full variable domain, rest sourced from reference TRBV7-9 and TRBJ2-7, is DTGVSQNPRHKITKRGQNVTFRCDPISEHNRLYWYRQTLGQGPEFLTYFQNEAQLEKSRLLSDRFSAERPKGSFSTLEIQRTEQGDSAMYLCASSFTESSYEQYFGPGTRLTVT.

This chain joins TRBV11-1 and TRBJ2-7; D tentatively reads TRBD1 or TRBD2 (5 bases each). The CDR3 totals 16 residues. V dropped 4 bases and J dropped 3 bases, with 19 bases sitting between them. CDR1 and CDR2 from the germline V gene are SGHAT and FQDESV (reference sequence). CDR3 residues: CASSSPGTPRGYEQYF. DNA of the CDR3: TGTGCCAGCAGCTCTCCCGGGACCCCACGGGGCTACGAGCAGTACTTC.

The chain recombines TRBV28 with TRBJ1-5; maybe TRBD1 (5 bases). The V end lost 0 bases, the J end lost 6 bases, and 12 bases lay between the germline ends. The CDR3 sequence is 15 residues long. Looked up from germline, CDR1 is MDHEN and CDR2 is SYDVKM. The chain's CDR3 is CASSLWGGKSQPQHF. The CDR3 nucleotides are TGTGCCAGCAGTTTATGGGGGGGTAAGAGTCAGCCCCAGCATTTT.

The V gene is TRBV9, the J gene TRBJ2-5; D uncertain. The germline gives CDR1 SGDLS, CDR2 YYNGEE. The CDR3 length is 14 residues. V lost 0 bases to trimming and J lost 0 bases, with 6 bases between them. The CDR3 DNA is TGTGCCAGCAGCGTAGGTTGGGACCAAGAGACCCAGTACTTC. It yields the protein CASSVGWDQETQYF.

The V and J genes are TRBV7-6 and TRBJ2-2; 13 bases map to TRBD2. Germline-derived CDR1 and CDR2 are SGHVS and FNYEAQ. After removal of 4 bases from V and 5 bases from J, the junction contained 4 bases not matched to a gene. The CDR3 consists of 16 residues. The CDR3 here is CASSWGLAGLTGELFF. CDR3 DNA sequence: TGTGCCAGCAGCTGGGGACTAGCGGGACTAACCGGGGAGCTGTTTTTT.